The 18 T cell receptor beta chains listed next were all sequenced from one sample in a study of human T cells and chemical hapten exposure. TCRdb passed the RACE reads through MiXCR, listing each CDR3 protein once. This table holds 360,000 or so distinct CDR3 sequences, around 6% found once. As for time point: patch test 2, 6 weeks after DPC sensitization. Treatment meaning: therapeutic diphenylcyclopropenone sensitization with weekly scalp DPC. Sequenced here: whole blood, sampled in connection with sensitization to the hapten diphenylcyclopropenone (DPC). Receptor source: a woman aged 18 to 35 with alopecia areata. Some clones in this sample may be carry-over from other donors' samples.

This clonotype has only a few counts. This chain links TRBV2 with TRBJ2-3, with a weak D call TRBD2 (6 bases). The germline CDR1 and CDR2 sequences are SNHLY and FYNNEI. The CDR3 spans 16 residues. The V gene lost 4 bases and the J gene lost 0 bases, with 14 bases spanning the gap. Written as DNA, the CDR3 is TGTGCCAGCAGTGTTGGCGGGGCTGTTAGCACAGATACGCAGTATTTT. As protein: CASSVGGAVSTDTQYF.

This clonotype has just a few counts. The chain recombines TRBV4-3 with TRBJ1-4; D is ambiguous. The germline gives CDR1 LGHNA, CDR2 YSLEER. V lost 1 base and J 4 bases, leaving 10 bases between the germline ends. The CDR3 runs 15 residues. The DNA for the CDR3 is TGCGCCAGCAGCCAAGTTGCAGGAGGTAATGAAAAACTGTTTTTT. Its protein is CASSQVAGGNEKLFF.

The sample holds many counts of this clonotype. The rearrangement uses TRBV4-2 and TRBJ2-1; the D gene is possibly TRBD2 (5 bases). The CDR3 runs 15 residues. Looked up from germline, CDR1 is LGHNA and CDR2 is YNFKEQ. The ends were cut back, 1 base at V and 3 bases at J, with 10 bases in the middle. The CDR3 bases are TGTGCCAGCAGCCAAGTGGACGGGGTCTACAATGAGCAGTTCTTC. It encodes CASSQVDGVYNEQFF.

This clonotype appeared a few times. This sequence joins TRBV12-3 or TRBV12-4 and TRBJ2-3, with D perhaps TRBD2 (6 bases). This CDR3 is 14 amino acids long. Between the trimmed V and J ends, which lost 4 bases and 10 bases, there was a span of 18 bases. CDR3 coding DNA: TGTGCCAGCAGTTACGGCGGGGCCCTCAATCCGCAGTATTTT. This sequence encodes CASSYGGALNPQYF.

A few counts support this clonotype. The chain links TRBV7-2 to TRBJ2-7; 7 bases are shared with TRBD2. Germline CDR1 SGHTA, CDR2 FQGNSA. The J segment lost 1 base and the V segment lost 8 bases, leaving 8 bases of the junction unmatched. This CDR3 is built from 14 residues. CDR3 DNA sequence: TGTGCCAGCGGGCGGGCTAGCGGTTCCTACGAGCAGTACTTC. This translates into CASGRASGSYEQYF.

This clonotype was detected many times. The CDR3 nucleotides read TGCAGCGTTGAACGCCAGGGTTTGGGCTACACCTTC. Its protein product is CSVERQGLGYTF. The chain has TRBV29-1 and TRBJ1-2; possible D gene TRBD1, 5 bases. Germline V gene lookup returns CDR1 SQVTM and CDR2 ANQGSEA. The V gene lost 2 bases and the J gene lost 8 bases, with 12 bases spanning the gap. The CDR3 covers 12 residues.

This clonotype was seen at least ten times. V usage is TRBV6-5 and J usage is TRBJ1-2; no clear D gene. V was shortened by 5 bases and J by 2 bases, with 12 bases between the two germline ends. CDR3 size: 14 residues. In germline, CDR1 is MNHEY, CDR2 SVGAGI. The CDR3 here is CASSPLGRNYGYTF. The CDR3 DNA follows: TGTGCCAGCAGTCCCCTTGGCAGGAACTATGGCTACACCTTC.

This clonotype was seen many times. The chain links TRBV21-1 to TRBJ1-5. TRBV21-1 is annotated as a pseudogene. CDR3 size: 14 residues. In DNA form, the CDR3 reads TGTGCCAGCAGCAAGGCTGGAGTAGGTCAGCCCCAGCATTTT. Amino acid sequence: CASSKAGVGQPQHF.

This clonotype was seen repeatedly, ten times or more. V is TRBV7-2 and J is TRBJ2-5; possibly TRBD1 for D (5 bases). Germline-derived CDR1 and CDR2 are SGHTA and FQGNSA. The CDR3 has 14 amino acids. The ends were cut back, 7 bases at V and 7 bases at J, with 19 bases in the middle. The chain's CDR3 is CASNSYQGHGTQYF. The CDR3 DNA sequence: TGTGCCAGCAATAGTTACCAAGGACACGGGACCCAGTACTTC. The whole variable domain, filled in from reference TRBV7-2 and TRBJ2-5, reads GAGVSQSPSNKVTEKGKDVELRCDPISGHTALYWYRQSLGQGLEFLIYFQGNSAPDKSGLPSDRFSAERTGGSVSTLTIQRTQQEDSAVYLCASNSYQGHGTQYFGPGTRLLVL.

In this sample, this clonotype turned up a few times. In DNA form, the CDR3 reads TGCAGCGTTGAAGACCCACTAGCGGAGACCGGGGAGCTGTTTTTT. Translating gives CSVEDPLAETGELFF. The V gene is TRBV29-1, the J gene TRBJ2-2, with 8 bases fitting TRBD2. CDR1 is SQVTM, CDR2 ANQGSEA, per germline. This CDR3 comprises 15 residues. Germline trimming cut 0 bases from V and 5 bases from J; bases unmatched to any gene: 5.

This chain joins TRBV7-6 and TRBJ1-5, with a possible D match to TRBD1 (6 bases). The length of the CDR3 is 18 residues. Germline CDR1 SGHVS, CDR2 FNYEAQ. Trimming stripped 1 base from V and 4 bases from J, with 20 bases between. CDR3 in amino acids: CASSLGPGGGLSNQPQHF. The DNA for the CDR3 is TGTGCCAGCAGCTTAGGGCCCGGGGGGGGCCTAAGTAATCAGCCCCAGCATTTT.

There are many counts of this clonotype. J is TRBJ2-3 and V is TRBV28; tentatively, D is TRBD2 (6 bases). The CDR3 extends over 13 amino acids. The germline gives CDR1 MDHEN, CDR2 SYDVKM. The germline V and J ends were trimmed by 7 bases and 2 bases, with 10 bases remaining between them. CDR3 nucleotides: TGTGCCAGCACGGAGGGAACCACAGATACGCAGTATTTT. Translating gives CASTEGTTDTQYF.

This chain connects TRBV4-1 to TRBJ1-3; a possible D gene is TRBD1 (5 bases). Germline-derived CDR1 and CDR2 are MGHRA and YSYEKL. CDR3 length: 17 residues. V was shortened by 4 bases and J by 0 bases, with 16 bases between the two germline ends. In DNA form, the CDR3 reads TGCGCCAGCAGCCCCACATGGGCCGGGGGCTCTGGAAACACCATATATTTT. Its translation: CASSPTWAGGSGNTIYF.

The chain combines TRBV14 with TRBJ2-3, with 10 bases fitting TRBD2. The V and J ends lost 5 bases and 0 bases, in that order; junction bases with no gene match: 11. Germline CDR1 reads SGHDN; CDR2 reads FVKESK. The CDR3 is made up of 18 amino acids. The CDR3 bases are TGTGCCAGCAGCTCTCGCTTAGTAGCGGGGGGTAGCACAGATACGCAGTATTTT. It codes for CASSSRLVAGGSTDTQYF.

Ten or more counts support this clonotype. The J gene is TRBJ1-4, the V gene TRBV11-2; the D gene is possibly TRBD1 (5 bases). The CDR3 runs 15 residues. V lost 1 base, J lost 7 bases, and 13 bases lay in between. Germline V gene lookup returns CDR1 SGHAT and CDR2 FQNNGV. CDR3 sequence (DNA): TGTGCCAGCAGCTTAGGGGCCGGGACGGGTGAAAAACTGTTTTTT. It codes for CASSLGAGTGEKLFF.

There are many counts of this clonotype. V usage is TRBV10-3 and J usage is TRBJ1-2; 8 nucleotides match TRBD1. The CDR3 runs to 13 residues. CDR1 and CDR2 from the germline V gene are ENHRY and SYGVKD. The V and J ends lost 7 bases and 5 bases, in that order; junction bases with no gene match: 6. The CDR3 here is CAITVDRDYGYTF. The DNA of the CDR3 is TGTGCCATCACCGTGGACAGGGATTATGGCTACACCTTC.

About this clonotype itself: Relative to the germline gene, one junction end is altered; a read error may explain this. This chain joins TRBV5-1 and TRBJ2-5; 8 bases match TRBD2. This CDR3 region has 14 residues. Germline V gene sequence: CDR1 SGHRS, CDR2 YFSETQ. CDR3 sequence (DNA): TGCGCCAGCAGTTTGGGGACTAGACGAGAGACCCAGTACTTC. It translates to CASSLGTRRETQYF.

This clonotype was found many times. J is TRBJ1-4 and V is TRBV7-9; TRBD1 might be the D (5 bases). V lost 6 bases and J lost 3, with 23 bases in between. The germline V gene encodes CDR1 SEHNR and CDR2 FQNEAQ (reference sequence). The CDR3 is 18 amino acids. In nucleotides, the CDR3 is TGTGCCAGCAGGGGGCCAGGTCCGAACGAGAGGGCTAATGAAAAACTGTTTTTT. This gives the protein CASRGPGPNERANEKLFF.